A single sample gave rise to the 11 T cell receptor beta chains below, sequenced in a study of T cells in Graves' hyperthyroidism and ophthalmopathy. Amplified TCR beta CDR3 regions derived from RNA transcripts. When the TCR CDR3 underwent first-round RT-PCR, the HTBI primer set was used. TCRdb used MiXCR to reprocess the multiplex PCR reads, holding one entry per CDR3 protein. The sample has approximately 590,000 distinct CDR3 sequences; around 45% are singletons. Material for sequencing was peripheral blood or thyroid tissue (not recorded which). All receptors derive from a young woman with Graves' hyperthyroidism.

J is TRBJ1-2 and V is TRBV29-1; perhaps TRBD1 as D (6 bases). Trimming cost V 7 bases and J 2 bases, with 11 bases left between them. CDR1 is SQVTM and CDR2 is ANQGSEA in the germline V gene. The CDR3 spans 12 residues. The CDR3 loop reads CSAAGDNYGYTF. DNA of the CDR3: TGCAGCGCCGCAGGGGACAACTATGGCTACACCTTC. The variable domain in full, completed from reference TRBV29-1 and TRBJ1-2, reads SAVISQKPSRDICQRGTSLTIQCQVDSQVTMMFWYRQQPGQSLTLIATANQGSEATYESGFVIDKFPISRPNLTFSTLTVSNMSPEDSSIYLCSAAGDNYGYTFGSGTRLTVV.

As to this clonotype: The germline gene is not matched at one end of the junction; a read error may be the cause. The CDR3, as DNA: TGTGCCAGCAGCTCGGACAGTGCACTGGTTTTT. This translates into CASSSDSALVF. The chain combines TRBV12-3 or TRBV12-4 with TRBJ1-4; maybe TRBD1 (6 bases). This CDR3 comprises 11 residues.

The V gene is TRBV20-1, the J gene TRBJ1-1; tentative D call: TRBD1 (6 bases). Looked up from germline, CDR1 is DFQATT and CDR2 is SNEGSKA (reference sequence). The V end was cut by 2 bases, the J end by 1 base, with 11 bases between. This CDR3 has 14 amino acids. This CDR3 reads CSARPGTWNTEAFF. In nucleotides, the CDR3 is TGCAGTGCTAGACCCGGGACATGGAACACTGAAGCTTTCTTT.

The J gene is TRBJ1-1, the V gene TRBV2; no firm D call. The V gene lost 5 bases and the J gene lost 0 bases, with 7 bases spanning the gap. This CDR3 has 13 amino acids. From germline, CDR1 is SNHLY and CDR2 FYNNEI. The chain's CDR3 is CASSRNLNTEAFF. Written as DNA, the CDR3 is TGTGCCAGCAGTAGAAATTTGAACACTGAAGCTTTCTTT.

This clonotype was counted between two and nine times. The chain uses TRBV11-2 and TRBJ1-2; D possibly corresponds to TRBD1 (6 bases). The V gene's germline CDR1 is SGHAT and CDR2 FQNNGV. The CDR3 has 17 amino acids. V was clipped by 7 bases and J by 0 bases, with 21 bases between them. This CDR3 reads CASTPFRDTKTNYGYTF. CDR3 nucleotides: TGTGCCAGCACCCCATTCCGGGACACCAAGACTAACTATGGCTACACCTTC.

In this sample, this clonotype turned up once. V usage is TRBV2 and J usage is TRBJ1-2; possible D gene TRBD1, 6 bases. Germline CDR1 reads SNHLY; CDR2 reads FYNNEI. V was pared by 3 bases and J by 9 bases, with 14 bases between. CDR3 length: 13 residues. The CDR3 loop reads CASSDERQGSYTF. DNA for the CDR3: TGTGCCAGCAGTGATGAGCGGCAGGGGAGCTACACCTTC.

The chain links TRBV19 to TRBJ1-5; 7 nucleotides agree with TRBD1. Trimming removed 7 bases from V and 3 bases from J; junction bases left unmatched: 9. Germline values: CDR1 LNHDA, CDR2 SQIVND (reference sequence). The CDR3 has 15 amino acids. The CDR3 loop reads CASKGADVNNQPQHF. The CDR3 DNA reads TGTGCCAGTAAGGGGGCAGACGTTAACAATCAGCCCCAGCATTTT.

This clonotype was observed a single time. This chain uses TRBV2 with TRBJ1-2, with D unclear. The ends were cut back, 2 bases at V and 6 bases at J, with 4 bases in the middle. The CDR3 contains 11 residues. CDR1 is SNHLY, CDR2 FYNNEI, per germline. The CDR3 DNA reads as TGTGCCAGCAGTGAACTGGATGGCTACACCTTC. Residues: CASSELDGYTF.

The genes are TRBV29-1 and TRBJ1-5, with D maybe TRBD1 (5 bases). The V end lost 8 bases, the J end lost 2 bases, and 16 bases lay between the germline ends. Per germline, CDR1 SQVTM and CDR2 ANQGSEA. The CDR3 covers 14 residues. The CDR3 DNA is TGCAGCAGTTTAAGGCAGGGAGGCAATCAGCCCCAGCATTTT. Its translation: CSSLRQGGNQPQHF.

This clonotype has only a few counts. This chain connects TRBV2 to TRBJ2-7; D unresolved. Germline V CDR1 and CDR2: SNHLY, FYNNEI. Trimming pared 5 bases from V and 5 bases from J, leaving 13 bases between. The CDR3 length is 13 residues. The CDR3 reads CASSYLVYHEQYF. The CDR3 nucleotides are TGTGCCAGCAGTTACCTCGTATATCACGAGCAGTACTTC.

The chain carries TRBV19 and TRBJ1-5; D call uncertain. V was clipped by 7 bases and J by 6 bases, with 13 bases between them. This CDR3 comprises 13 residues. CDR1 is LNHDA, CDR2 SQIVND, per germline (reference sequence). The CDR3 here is CASKDWSGQPQHF. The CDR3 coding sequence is TGTGCCAGTAAAGATTGGAGTGGTCAGCCCCAGCATTTT.